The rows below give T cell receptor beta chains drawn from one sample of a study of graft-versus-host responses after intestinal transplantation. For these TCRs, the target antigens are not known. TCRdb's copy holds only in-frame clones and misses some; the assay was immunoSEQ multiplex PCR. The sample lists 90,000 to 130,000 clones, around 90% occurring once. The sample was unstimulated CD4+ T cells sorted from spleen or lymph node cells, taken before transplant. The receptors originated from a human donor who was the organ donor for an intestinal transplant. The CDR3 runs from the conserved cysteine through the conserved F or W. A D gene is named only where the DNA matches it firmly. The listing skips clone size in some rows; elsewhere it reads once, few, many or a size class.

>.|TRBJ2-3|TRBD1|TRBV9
TGTGCCAGCAGCCCCTGGACAGGGCCGGTGGATACGCAGTATTTT
CASSPWTGPVDTQYF
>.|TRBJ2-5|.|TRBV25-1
TGTGCCAGCAGTGACTACCGGGGGAAGTACCAAGAGACCCAGTACTTC
CASSDYRGKYQETQYF
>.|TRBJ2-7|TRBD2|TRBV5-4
TGTGCCAGCAGCCGGGAGGCGGGAGCAGAAGAGCAGTACTTC
CASSREAGAEEQYF
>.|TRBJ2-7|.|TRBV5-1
TGCGCCAGCAGCTTGGTACCAGGGTCCTACGAGCAGTACTTC
CASSLVPGSYEQYF
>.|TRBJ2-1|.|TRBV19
TGTGCCAGTAGTATCTTGGCGGAGGTCTTTAATGAGCAGTTCTTC
CASSILAEVFNEQFF
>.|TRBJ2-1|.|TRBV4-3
TGCGCCAGCAGCCAAGATCGAGGGGGAGGTCGCTTCAATGAGCAGTTCTTC
CASSQDRGGGRFNEQFF
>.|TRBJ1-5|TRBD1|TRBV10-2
TGCGCCAGCAGTGAGGCAGGGGGGCCCAATCAGCCCCAGCATTTT
CASSEAGGPNQPQHF
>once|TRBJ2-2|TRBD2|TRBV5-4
TGTGCCAGCAGCCCGGGACTAGCGGGATGGGGGAACACCGGGGAGCTGTTTTTT
CASSPGLAGWGNTGELFF
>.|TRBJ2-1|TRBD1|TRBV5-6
TGTGCCAGCAGCTTGGACAGGGGGAGGAGTAGGAATGAGCAGTTCTTC
CASSLDRGRSRNEQFF
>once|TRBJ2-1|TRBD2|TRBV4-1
TGCGCCAGCAGCCAAGGATTGGGACTAGCGGGAGACAATGAGCAGTTCTTC
CASSQGLGLAGDNEQFF
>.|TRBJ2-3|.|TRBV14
TGTGCCAGCAGCCAAGCTTCTGCGGGACAACTTACAGATACGCAGTATTTT
CASSQASAGQLTDTQYF
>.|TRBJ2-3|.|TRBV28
TGTGCCAGCAGCCCTGTAAGACCCAGCACAGATACGCAGTATTTT
CASSPVRPSTDTQYF
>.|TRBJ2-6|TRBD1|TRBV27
TGTGCCAGCACAATTACCTACATAAAGGGGGCCCGATCAACTGGGGCCAACGTCCTGACTTTC
CASTITYIKGARSTGANVLTF
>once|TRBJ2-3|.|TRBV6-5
TGTGCCAGCAGTTTCACCCGGGGTACGCAGTATTTT
CASSFTRGTQYF
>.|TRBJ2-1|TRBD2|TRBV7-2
TGTGCCAGCAGCTCAGCCTATGGGACTAGCGGGAAGAATGAGCAGTTCTTC
CASSSAYGTSGKNEQFF
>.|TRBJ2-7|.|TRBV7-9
TGTGCCAGCAGCTTAGGAGGGGCGGCCTACGAGCAGTACTTC
CASSLGGAAYEQYF
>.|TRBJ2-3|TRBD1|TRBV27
TGTGCCAGCAGTTTTCAGGGGGCGACAGATACGCAGTATTTT
CASSFQGATDTQYF
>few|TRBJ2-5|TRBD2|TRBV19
TGTGCCAGTAGTATCATGTGGACTAGTGGGCATCACCAGTACTTC
CASSIMWTSGHHQYF
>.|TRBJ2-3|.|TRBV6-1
TGTGCCAGCAGAGACTGGGTTAGCACAGATACGCAGTATTTT
CASRDWVSTDTQYF
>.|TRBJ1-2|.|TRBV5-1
TGCGCCAGCAGCTTGGACAGGGAGGTCTATGGCTACACCTTC
CASSLDREVYGYTF
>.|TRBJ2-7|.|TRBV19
TGTGCCAGTAGTAAGGTCCAGGCCGAGCAGTACTTC
CASSKVQAEQYF
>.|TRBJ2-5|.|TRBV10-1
TGCGCCAGCAGTGGGAAGCCCGGGGACCAGGAGGGGACCCAGTACTTC
CASSGKPGDQEGTQYF
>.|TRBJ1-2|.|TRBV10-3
TGTGCCATCAGAGATGGACAGAGCTATGGCTACACCTTC
CAIRDGQSYGYTF
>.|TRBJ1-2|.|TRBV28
TGTGCCAGCAGTCCGCCGGGAGGGGGAGTATATGGCTACACCTTC
CASSPPGGGVYGYTF
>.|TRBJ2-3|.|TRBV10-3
TGTGCCATCAGTGACCGGGATCCCGATACGCAGTATTTT
CAISDRDPDTQYF
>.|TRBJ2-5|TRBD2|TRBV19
TGTGCCAGTAGGTACGGCGGGAGCCACCGGGGCCAAGAGACCCAGTACTTC
CASRYGGSHRGQETQYF
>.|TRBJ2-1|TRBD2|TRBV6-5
TGTGCCAGCAGTTCCGGACTAGTGAAAAGCAATGAGCAGTTCTTC
CASSSGLVKSNEQFF
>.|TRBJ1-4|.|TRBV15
TGTGCCACCAGCAGAGGAACAGAACTCTCGAATGAAAAACTGTTTTTT
CATSRGTELSNEKLFF
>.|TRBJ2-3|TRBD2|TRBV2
TGTGCCAGCAGTACACTAGCGGGAGTAGGGGATACGCAGTATTTT
CASSTLAGVGDTQYF
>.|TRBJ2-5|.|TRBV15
TGTGCCACCAGCAGAGATCGAGACTTCCAAGAGACCCAGTACTTC
CATSRDRDFQETQYF
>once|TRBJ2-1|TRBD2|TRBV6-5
TGTGCCAGCAGACTAGCGTTATACAATGAGCAGTTCTTC
CASRLALYNEQFF
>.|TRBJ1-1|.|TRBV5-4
TGTGCCAGCAGCTCGGAAATGGGGAACACTGAAGCTTTCTTT
CASSSEMGNTEAFF
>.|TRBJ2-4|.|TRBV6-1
TGTGCCAGCGCTAAGGGTAGCGTCAAAAACATTCAGTACTTC
CASAKGSVKNIQYF
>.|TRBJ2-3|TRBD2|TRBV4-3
TGCGCCAGCAGCCAAGAGACTAGCGGGCACACAGATACGCAGTATTTT
CASSQETSGHTDTQYF
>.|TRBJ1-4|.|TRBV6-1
TGTGCCAGCAGTGAATTTACAGTTGGGTTTGAAAAACTGTTTTTT
CASSEFTVGFEKLFF
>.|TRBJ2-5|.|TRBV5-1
TGCGCCAGCAGCTTCCCTAGCAGACAAGAGACCCAGTACTTC
CASSFPSRQETQYF
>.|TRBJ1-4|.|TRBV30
TGTGCCTGGAGTGGCGGGACGGTGAATGAAAAACTGTTTTTT
CAWSGGTVNEKLFF
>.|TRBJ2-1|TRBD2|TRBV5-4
TGTGCCAGCAGCTTCCCGGGACTAGCGGGCGGTGAGCAGTTCTTC
CASSFPGLAGGEQFF
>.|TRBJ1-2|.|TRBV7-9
TGTGCCAGCAGCTTAGCAAGGGCCCCCCTCAACTATGGCTACACCTTC
CASSLARAPLNYGYTF
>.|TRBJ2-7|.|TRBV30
TGTGCCTGGAGCCGAATGGGGCCGGGGTCCTACGAGCAGTACTTC
CAWSRMGPGSYEQYF
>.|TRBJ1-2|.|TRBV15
TGTGCCACCAGCAGAGAGTGGGGAGGCTATGGCTACACCTTC
CATSREWGGYGYTF
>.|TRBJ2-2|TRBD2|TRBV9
TGTGCCAGCAGCGTAGTTGGCGGGAGGTTTGCCGGGGAGCTGTTTTTT
CASSVVGGRFAGELFF